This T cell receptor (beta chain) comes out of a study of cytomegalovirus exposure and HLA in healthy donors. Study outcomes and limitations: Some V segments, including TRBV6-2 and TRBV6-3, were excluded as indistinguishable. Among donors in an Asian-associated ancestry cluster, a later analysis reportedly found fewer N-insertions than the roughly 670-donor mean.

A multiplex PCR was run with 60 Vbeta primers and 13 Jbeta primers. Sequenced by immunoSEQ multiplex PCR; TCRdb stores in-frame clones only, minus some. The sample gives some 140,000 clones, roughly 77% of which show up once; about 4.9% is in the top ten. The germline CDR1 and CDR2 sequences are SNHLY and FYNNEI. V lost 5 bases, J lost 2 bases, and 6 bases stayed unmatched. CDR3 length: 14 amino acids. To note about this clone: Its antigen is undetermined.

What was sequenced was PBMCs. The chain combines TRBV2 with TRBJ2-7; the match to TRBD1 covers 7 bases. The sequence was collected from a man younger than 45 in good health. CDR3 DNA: TGTGCCAGCAGTCCCGACAGGGACCCCTACGAGCAGTACTTC. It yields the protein CASSPDRDPYEQYF.